The following is a T cell receptor (beta chain) sequence with its context. Which antigen it targets is not known. Base qualities were left out, and no much larger clone turns up one base away. V is cut by 7 bases and J by 4 bases, and the space between the germline ends is 10 bases. CDR1 and CDR2 (SGHVS, FNYEAQ) derive from the germline V gene. The CDR3 has 13 amino acids, counting the end cysteine and phenylalanine. Only the CDR3 portion is preserved as DNA: 39 bases, with reading frame beginning at the first base. This sample was included in a study of blood T cells in healthy people across ages (dated by TCRdb to between 2015 and 2016). Broadly, across the study: In model experiments, roughly one uniquely barcoded TCR beta cDNA molecule per two T cells was captured by template switching. The donors were split into four age groups: young (average around 15 years), middle-aged (about 40), aged (roughly 65) and long-lived (over 75). The study measured age-related changes in TCR beta repertoire diversity using deep sequencing normalized with unique cDNA molecular identifiers. Two additional independent replicas of 1 million unique cDNA reads from the same blood draw were analyzed for two donors (one aged 18 to 30 and one aged 80 or older). General conclusions and limits of the study: The long-lived group showed more naive CD4+ T cells, fewer expanded clones and increased TCR diversity than the aged group, suggesting age selection. Bulk unsorted PBMC profiling prevented conclusive comparison of naive and antigen-experienced compartments. Estimates of total diversity based on one million sequenced T cells were regarded as lower bounds and as underestimates. The percentage of naive T cells measured by flow cytometry correlated strongly with observed TCR beta diversity. Because donor CMV infection status was unknown, age-related changes in expanded clonotypes were potentially confounded. Observed TCR beta diversity per million T cells fell roughly linearly with age, and a significant reduction was already apparent by age about 43.

Systemically healthy Caucasian individuals from Russia, roughly 40 in total and aged about 6 to 100 years, were included as donors. About 10 milliliters of peripheral blood were collected from each donor into EDTA-treated Vacutainer tubes. Ficoll-Paque density-gradient centrifugation was used to isolate PBMCs, with at least 7 million per sample. Trizol reagent was used to extract total RNA from PBMCs, with at least 5.5 micrograms per sample. The percentages of naive CD45RAhigh/CD27high T cells were determined by flow cytometry on a PBMC aliquot from every donor. Library generation was performed with 5' RACE. TCRdb shows the sequencer as Illumina HiSeq 2500. A second roughly 6 to 11 cycle PCR used a sample-barcoded 5' primer and a J-beta primer mix. A template-switch 5' adaptor carrying 12 random nucleotides introduced a unique molecular identifier onto each TCR beta cDNA molecule. Each sample yielded at least 2.5 million CDR3-containing paired-end reads. The Mint cDNA synthesis kit, primed by a TRBC-specific oligonucleotide, was used to synthesize first-strand cDNA from all RNA. All cDNA was treated with uracil-DNA glycosylase and then went through a first 18-cycle PCR with the universal primers M1SS and BC2_uni_R. The source study handled its data this way. Each sample was normalized by randomly selecting 1 million high-quality reads, each carrying a distinct molecular identifier. Reads with shared molecular identifiers were discarded instead of being binned into consensus sequences. MiTCR, run with a Q25 quality threshold and the strictest error-elimination algorithm, handled CDR3 identification, clonotype clustering and error correction. A nonparametric unseen species model with Euler transformation was used to estimate lower-bound total TCR beta diversity. The public reads were quality trimmed at Q25 with fastp and then assembled into clones with MiXCR by TCRdb, keeping productive beta chains. Rows with a matching CDR3 protein are joined into one entry that keeps the most common DNA and genes. These V and J calls are TCRdb output, not the study's own analysis. For this sample the table gives over a million distinct CDR3 sequences, of which under 30% were detected only once. The ten most abundant clones make up around 0.75% of the sample.

The same sample was also used in a study of T cells of mothers and their children. The second study reports: The donors were nine systemically healthy Caucasian individuals, made up of three mothers and their six children. cDNA synthesis used all of the extracted RNA, with 1.5 ug of RNA in each 15 ul reaction. In the second PCR, the M1S primer added sample barcodes and 2-4 random nucleotides. Each mother yielded over 9 million TCR beta CDR3 reads and each child 2.5 million to 3 million reads. In both related and unrelated pairs, thymic selection shapes the output of TCR recombination in a similar way, with inherited differences having only a minor effect. Normalized repertoire overlap in related mother-child pairs was always slightly higher than in unrelated mother-child pairs, but the difference was never significant. With a sensitivity of about 100 clones per million clonotypes, no persistent microchimeric T cell clones were detected. Deep NGS was used in the study to compare the TCR beta repertoires of mothers and children and to look for features that separate related mother-child pairs from unrelated individuals. On average, the children were 11 +/- 4 years old, while the mothers were about 40 +/- 4 years old. After adapter ligation with NEBNext reagents, the libraries were sequenced on Illumina HiSeq 2000 with 100+100 nt paired-end reads. To prevent cross-contamination, the mother and child libraries were prepared one month apart and sequenced in separate runs. Between 500,000 and 2,000,000 distinct TCR beta clonotypes were identified per donor. Naive TCR beta clonotypes were estimated from low-frequency clonotypes matched to each donor's FACS-determined naive share, without sorting.

The clonotype comes from a girl aged 2 to 9 in good health. The specimen sequenced was blood. The rearranged segments are TRBV7-6 and TRBJ1-4; perhaps TRBD1 is the D gene, with 6 bases matching. The CDR3 in this case is CASKDSNNEKLFF. Read as DNA, the sequence is TGTGCCAGCAAGGACAGCAATAATGAAAAACTGTTTTTT.